This note documents a single T cell receptor (beta chain) sequence. This specimen belongs to a study of T cells in Graves' hyperthyroidism and ophthalmopathy. It was RNA transcripts that yielded the amplified TCR beta CDR3 regions. First-round RT-PCR of the TCR CDR3 relied on the HTBI primer set. TCRdb independently ran MiXCR on the multiplex PCR reads; one entry per CDR3 protein. The sample lists approximately 430,000 distinct CDR3 sequences; roughly 14% were seen once. V shed 4 bases and J 7 bases; nucleotides not matched to a gene: 6. CDR3 length equals 13 residues. Germline V gene sequence: CDR1 SEHNR, CDR2 FQNEAQ (reference sequence).

The origin of this receptor is a man aged 18 to 29 with Graves' ophthalmopathy. Material: blood. The chain links TRBV7-9 to TRBJ2-5, with 7 positions matching TRBD1. CDR3 sequence: CASSSQGRATQYF. CDR3 in DNA: TGTGCCAGCAGCTCACAGGGGCGGGCGACCCAGTACTTC.